What follows are 20 T cell receptor beta chains derived from one specimen sequenced in a study of cytomegalovirus exposure and HLA in healthy donors. The primer mix had 60 Vbeta and 13 Jbeta primers. Using immunoSEQ multiplex PCR, the repertoire was profiled, and TCRdb retains in-frame clones only, with some absent. Found here are under 200,000 clones, almost 80% of them singletons; the top ten hold over 12%. The sample was PBMCs. These receptors were collected from a man aged 50 or older in good health and CMV-seropositive.

V usage is TRBV25-1 and J usage is TRBJ2-7; the match to TRBD1 covers 7 bases. The CDR3 consists of 13 residues. The V segment lost 4 bases and the J segment 1 base; nucleotides outside the gene matches: 1. CDR1 and CDR2 from the germline V gene are MGHDK and SYGVNS. Here the CDR3 DNA reads TGTGCCAGCAGTGGGACAGGTTCCTACGAGCAGTACTTC. The encoded protein is CASSGTGSYEQYF.

The CDR3 sequence: CASSEARGGGYEQYV. CDR3 bases: TGTGCCAGCAGTGAAGCACGTGGAGGGGGCTACGAGCAGTACGTC. This chain links TRBV6-1 with TRBJ2-7, with D perhaps assigned TRBD1 or TRBD2 (6 bases each). The CDR3 has 15 residues. V was clipped by 0 bases and J by 3 bases, with 12 bases between them. Germline loops: CDR1 MNHNS, CDR2 SASEGT.

The chain is built from TRBV5-4 and TRBJ2-5; 8 bases are a match to TRBD2. The trim removed 4 bases at V and 4 bases at J, leaving 6 bases unmatched. The CDR3 loop spans 14 amino acids. Germline V gives CDR1 SGHNT, CDR2 YYREEE (reference sequence). The CDR3 here is CASSPGTRLETQYF. The CDR3 DNA follows: TGTGCCAGCAGCCCGGGGACTAGGCTAGAGACCCAGTACTTC.

The V and J genes are TRBV11-2 and TRBJ2-5; 12 nucleotides agree with TRBD2. Looked up from germline, CDR1 is SGHAT and CDR2 is FQNNGV. V lost 5 bases, J lost 5 bases, and 6 bases stayed unmatched. This CDR3 is 15 amino acids long. The CDR3 protein is CASSIRLAGVETQYF. CDR3 in DNA: TGTGCCAGCAGCATTCGACTAGCGGGGGTGGAGACCCAGTACTTC.

The chain links TRBV9 to TRBJ1-6, with TRBD1 matching over 7 bases. Germline trimming cut 7 bases from V and 6 bases from J; bases unmatched to any gene: 7. This CDR3 contains 14 residues. Per germline, CDR1 SGDLS and CDR2 YYNGEE. The CDR3 bases are TGTGCCAGCCAGACAGGGTACGGTAATTCACCCCTCCACTTT. It encodes CASQTGYGNSPLHF.

This clone was counted between two and nine times. Here the CDR3 DNA reads TGTGCCAGCAGCCCGGACAGGGCTTGGGAAAAACTGTTTTTT. It encodes CASSPDRAWEKLFF. J is TRBJ1-4 and V is TRBV4-2; 8 bases match TRBD1. Losses at the gene ends were 4 bases for V and 8 bases for J; bases not matched to a gene: 6. The germline CDR1 and CDR2 sequences are LGHNA and YNFKEQ. This CDR3 contains 14 residues.

This rearrangement joins TRBV2 to TRBJ1-3; D call uncertain. CDR3 length equals 13 residues. Germline V gene lookup returns CDR1 SNHLY and CDR2 FYNNEI. Trimming took off 3 bases at V and 4 bases at J, with 7 bases between the two ends. CDR3 loop: CASSDASGNTIYF. Here the CDR3 DNA reads TGTGCCAGCAGTGACGCAAGCGGAAACACCATATATTTT.

The V gene is TRBV4-1, the J gene TRBJ1-3, with unresolved D. Germline values: CDR1 MGHRA, CDR2 YSYEKL. The CDR3 runs 15 residues. V was clipped by 0 bases and J by 2 bases, with 8 bases between them. The CDR3 DNA follows: TGCGCCAGCAGCCAAGACCCGGGGACTGGAAACACCATATATTTT. Protein: CASSQDPGTGNTIYF.

The chain couples TRBV5-6 to TRBJ1-3; the match to TRBD1 covers 7 bases. There are 16 residues in the CDR3. Per germline, CDR1 SGHDT and CDR2 YYEEEE. Unmatched junction bases numbered 8, after V lost 0 bases and J lost 5 bases. The CDR3 bases are TGTGCCAGCAGCTTGGAACAGGGGTTTTCAAGAAACACCATATATTTT. Protein product: CASSLEQGFSRNTIYF.

This clone was seen a few times. This rearrangement joins TRBV6-5 to TRBJ1-1, with 9 positions matching TRBD1. CDR3 size: 13 residues. The V gene's germline CDR1 is MNHEY and CDR2 SVGAGI. With V trimmed by 6 bases and J by 4 bases, 3 bases remained unmatched. The CDR3 DNA is TGTGCCAGCAGCTTGACAGGGGGCACTGAAGCTTTCTTT. This codes for CASSLTGGTEAFF.

The chain recombines TRBV4-1 with TRBJ1-1; 9 nucleotides align to TRBD1. The germline V gene encodes CDR1 MGHRA and CDR2 YSYEKL. The CDR3 contains 14 residues. V lost 4 bases to trimming and J lost 5 bases; unmatched junction nucleotides: 5. The CDR3 sequence: CASSLGTGRTEAFF. For the CDR3, the DNA is TGCGCCAGCAGCCTGGGGACAGGGCGAACTGAAGCTTTCTTT.

The chain is built from TRBV5-5 and TRBJ2-7, with 11 bases aligning to TRBD2. The CDR3 consists of 17 residues. With V trimmed by 0 bases and J by 7 bases, 12 bases remained unmatched. Germline CDR1 is SGHKS and CDR2 is YYEKEE (reference sequence). The CDR3 DNA reads as TGTGCCAGCAGCTTGGATCTAGCGGGGGGCCTCGGGTTGGAGCAGTACGTC. Translation gives CASSLDLAGGLGLEQYV.

This clone occurred a few times. The genes are TRBV4-1 and TRBJ2-7; D not certain. CDR3 size: 14 residues. CDR1 is MGHRA and CDR2 is YSYEKL in the germline V gene. CDR3 region: CASSQTDVTRHLRV. CDR3 DNA: TGCGCCAGCAGCCAAACTGATGTTACGCGCCACCTTAGAGTC.

This chain connects TRBV6-6 to TRBJ2-2; D is uncertain. This CDR3 region has 13 residues. The germline CDR1 and CDR2 sequences are MNHNY and SVGAGI (reference sequence). With 4 bases removed from V and 7 bases from J, the gap between germline ends came to 10 bases. CDR3 sequence: CASSSPPSGELFF. Here the CDR3 DNA reads TGTGCCAGCAGTTCACCGCCCAGCGGGGAGCTGTTTTTT.

This clone appeared a single time. CDR3 loop: CASSEWTLPLTGNTIYF. In DNA form, the CDR3 reads TGTGCCAGCAGTGAATGGACACTACCCCTGACCGGAAACACCATATATTTT. This chain links TRBV25-1 with TRBJ1-3; D perhaps matches TRBD1 (5 bases). Trimming shortened V by 1 base and J by 4 bases, and 17 bases separated the two germline ends. Germline V gene data show CDR1 as MGHDK and CDR2 as SYGVNS. The CDR3 is 17 residues long.

The chain has TRBV18 and TRBJ1-1; perhaps TRBD1 as D (6 bases). This CDR3 is built from 17 residues. Germline CDR1 is KGHSH and CDR2 is LQKENI. V was trimmed by 3 bases and J by 3 bases, leaving 20 bases between them. The CDR3 coding sequence is TGTGCCAGCTCACCGAAGCAATTACAGGGTCTTGACACTGAAGCTTTCTTT. This encodes CASSPKQLQGLDTEAFF.

J is TRBJ1-3 and V is TRBV28; D remains unclear. Trimming stripped 5 bases from V and 3 bases from J, with 11 bases between. This CDR3 contains 14 residues. Germline V gene data show CDR1 as MDHEN and CDR2 as SYDVKM. CDR3 in DNA: TGTGCCAGCAGTCCTGCGGAGGTTGGAAACACCATATATTTT. Its protein is CASSPAEVGNTIYF.

This chain links TRBV28 with TRBJ1-4; TRBD1 matches at 7 bases. This CDR3 comprises 17 residues. Trimming cost V 1 base and J 0 bases; bases outside gene matches: 5. The V gene's germline CDR1 is MDHEN and CDR2 SYDVKM. The DNA of the CDR3 is TGTGCCAGCAGTTTATCGTGGCAGGGGGCAACTAATGAAAAACTGTTTTTT. It is translated as CASSLSWQGATNEKLFF.

J is TRBJ2-7 and V is TRBV21-1; the D call of TRBD1 is as the table states it, not checked on the DNA. TRBV21-1 is listed as a pseudogene. The CDR3 totals 14 residues. The CDR3 nucleotides are TGTGCCAGCAGCAAAGTAATCAGGGGCGTTGAGCAGTACTTC. It translates to CASSKVIRGVEQYF.

The V gene is TRBV4-3, the J gene TRBJ2-3, with a possible D match to TRBD1 (6 bases). Germline V gene sequence: CDR1 LGHNA, CDR2 YSLEER. V was shortened by 4 bases and J by 2 bases, with 16 bases between the two germline ends. The CDR3 covers 16 residues. This CDR3 is CASSRGQTLITDTQYF. Here the CDR3 DNA reads TGCGCCAGCAGCCGCGGACAGACCCTAATCACAGATACGCAGTATTTT.